This T cell receptor (beta chain) was profiled in a study of T-cell memory formation after mild COVID-19. MiXCR was run by TCRdb on the 5' RACE reads, yielding one entry per CDR3 protein. The top ten hold roughly 3.8% of the sample, which has 150,000 to 200,000 distinct CDR3 sequences, approximately 10% seen once. The J segment lost 4 bases and the V segment lost 7 bases, leaving 9 bases of the junction unmatched. The CDR3 totals 14 residues. Germline V CDR1 and CDR2: MNHEY, SVGAGI. This clonotype was seen more than once but under ten times. The TCR sequence derives from a man between 18 and 35 years old who had mild COVID-19 (a few samples of this study predate the infection). Cell type and time point are not known. The sequenced sample consisted of PBMCs or a T cell subset sorted from them (not recorded which). This chain links TRBV6-5 with TRBJ1-2; TRBD1 aligns across 7 bases. CDR3 protein: CASTPTGVSYGYTF. CDR3 DNA: TGTGCCAGCACCCCAACAGGGGTATCCTATGGCTACACCTTC.